This passage covers 20 T cell receptor beta chains from one sample sequenced in a study of breast tumors, draining lymph nodes, adjacent tissues. Breast cancer patients provided tissue from their axillary draining lymph nodes. TCRdb re-derived calls from the multiplex PCR reads in MiXCR, one entry per CDR3 protein. The sample has roughly 80,000 distinct CDR3 sequences; approximately 19% are singletons. The sequenced sample consisted of axillary lymph node tissue. The source is a female donor with breast cancer. Some clones in this sample may be carry-over from other donors' samples.

The chain has TRBV19 and TRBJ1-4; possibly TRBD1 for D (5 bases). V gave up 3 bases and J gave up 5 bases, with 16 bases separating them. The CDR3 has 16 amino acids. Per the germline V gene, CDR1 is LNHDA and CDR2 is SQIVND (reference sequence). The CDR3 is CASSMDIRGGNEKLFF. CDR3 nucleotide sequence: TGTGCCAGTAGTATGGATATCCGCGGGGGGAATGAAAAACTGTTTTTT. The whole variable domain, filled in from reference TRBV19 and TRBJ1-4, reads DGGITQSPKYLFRKEGQNVTLSCEQNLNHDAMYWYRQDPGQGLRLIYYSQIVNDFQKGDIAEGYSVSREKKESFPLTVTSAQKNPTAFYLCASSMDIRGGNEKLFFGSGTQLSVL.

This clonotype came up many times. The chain uses TRBV9 and TRBJ2-2; 11 bases match TRBD2. Germline values: CDR1 SGDLS, CDR2 YYNGEE. The CDR3 sequence is 16 residues long. Unmatched junction bases numbered 4, after V lost 1 base and J lost 5 bases. The CDR3 coding sequence is TGTGCCAGCAGCGTATACAGGACTAGCGGGACCGGGGAGCTGTTTTTT. It is translated as CASSVYRTSGTGELFF.

This clonotype was seen at least ten times. The chain joins TRBV27 to TRBJ2-7; D is uncertain. The CDR3 runs 11 residues. Looked up from germline, CDR1 is MNHEY and CDR2 is SMNVEV (reference sequence). Between the trimmed V and J ends, which lost 9 bases and 2 bases, there was a span of 8 bases. The CDR3 is CARRSPYEQYF. CDR3 bases: TGTGCCAGACGTAGCCCCTACGAGCAGTACTTC.

This clonotype appeared once. The chain joins TRBV7-2 to TRBJ2-7; 12 nucleotides line up with TRBD2. V dropped 5 bases and J dropped 5; count of bases not matched to a gene: 7. CDR3 length: 15 amino acids. The germline V gene has CDR1 SGHTA and CDR2 FQGNSA. Written as DNA, the CDR3 is TGTGCCAGCAGCCCCAGACTAGCGGGAGTCCACGAGCAGTACTTC. Translated, it gives CASSPRLAGVHEQYF. The full variable domain, its missing parts supplied by reference TRBV7-2 and TRBJ2-7, is GAGVSQSPSNKVTEKGKDVELRCDPISGHTALYWYRQSLGQGLEFLIYFQGNSAPDKSGLPSDRFSAERTGGSVSTLTIQRTQQEDSAVYLCASSPRLAGVHEQYFGPGTRLTVT.

This clonotype was seen at least ten times. The rearrangement links TRBV6-2 or TRBV6-3 to TRBJ2-1, with 15 bases lining up with TRBD2. This CDR3 has 18 amino acids. Germline CDR1 reads MNHEY; CDR2 reads SVGEGT. The junction had 9 bases not matched to a gene; V was cut back by 6 bases and J by 3 bases. CDR3 sequence (DNA): TGTGCCAGCAGGGCCTCCGGACTAGCGGGAGGGATCTACAATGAGCAGTTCTTC. Translation: CASRASGLAGGIYNEQFF.

This clonotype was detected ten times or more. The chain couples TRBV11-3 to TRBJ2-7; D remains unclear. CDR3 length equals 16 residues. Trimming took 5 bases from V and 0 from J, leaving 17 bases between them. The V gene's germline CDR1 is SGHNT and CDR2 YENEEA. For the CDR3, the DNA is TGTGCCAGCAGCCCCCCGGGTAGAACAAGCTCCTACGAGCAGTACTTC. The encoded protein is CASSPPGRTSSYEQYF.

This clonotype was counted ten times or more. This rearrangement joins TRBV20-1 to TRBJ2-1, with 12 bases fitting TRBD2. Germline assignment: CDR1 DFQATT and CDR2 SNEGSKA (reference sequence). The CDR3 length is 15 residues. V shed 3 bases, J shed 7 bases, and the junction held 7 bases outside the gene matches. For the CDR3, the DNA is TGCAGTGCTAGCCTGACTAGCGGGAGAGTGAATGAGCAGTTCTTC. Its protein is CSASLTSGRVNEQFF.

To note about this clonotype: This sequence may be a read error, since a much larger clone differs from it by one base. This sequence joins TRBV5-1 and TRBJ2-5; possibly TRBD2 for D (6 bases). This CDR3 spans 14 amino acids. V shed 4 bases and J shed 4 bases, with 14 bases lying between them. CDR1 and CDR2 from the germline V gene are SGHRS and YFSETQ. The CDR3 nucleotides read TGCGCCAGCAGCCCCGGACTACCCAGAGAGACCCAGTACTTC. This translates into CASSPGLPRETQYF.

About this clonotype: Germline and junction disagree at one end, which may indicate a read error. The V gene is TRBV29-1, the J gene TRBJ2-7; TRBD2 agrees at 11 bases. Per the germline V gene, CDR1 is SQVTM and CDR2 is ANQGSEA. CDR3 size: 14 residues. The DNA of the CDR3 is TGCAGCGTTCAAACTAGCGGGGGACTCTGCGAGCAGTGCTTC. It yields the protein CSVQTSGGLCEQCF.

There are many counts of this clonotype. The rearrangement joins TRBV5-4 to TRBJ2-3; D gene ambiguous. The CDR3 sequence is 13 residues long. Germline assignment: CDR1 SGHNT and CDR2 YYREEE (reference sequence). V was trimmed by 4 bases and J by 5 bases, leaving 11 bases between them. CDR3 DNA sequence: TGTGCCAGCAGCCCCAATCTACTAGATACGCAGTATTTT. Translated: CASSPNLLDTQYF.

This clonotype was found many times. V is TRBV12-3 or TRBV12-4 and J is TRBJ1-6, with TRBD1 as a possible D gene (6 bases). Trimming removed 1 base from V and 6 bases from J, with 10 bases in between. There are 15 residues in the CDR3. This CDR3 reads CASSLVEGGNSPLHF. The DNA of the CDR3 is TGTGCCAGCAGTTTAGTTGAGGGGGGTAATTCACCCCTCCACTTT.

This clonotype has at least ten counts. V usage is TRBV5-4 and J usage is TRBJ2-7, with 12 nucleotides matching TRBD2. The CDR3 consists of 13 residues. Trimming at V came to 4 bases and at J to 7 bases, leaving 3 bases not matched to a gene. The germline V gene encodes CDR1 SGHNT and CDR2 YYREEE (reference sequence). In DNA form, the CDR3 reads TGTGCCAGCAGCCCAGGGACTAGCGGGGAGCAGTACTTC. Encoded protein: CASSPGTSGEQYF. The variable domain in full, completed from reference TRBV5-4 and TRBJ2-7, reads ETGVTQSPTHLIKTRGQQVTLRCSSQSGHNTVSWYQQALGQGPQFIFQYYREEENGRGNFPPRFSGLQFPNYSSELNVNALELDDSALYLCASSPGTSGEQYFGPGTRLTVT.

In its sample, this clonotype was seen a few times. The genes are TRBV2 and TRBJ1-1; TRBD1 matches at 7 bases. The CDR3 contains 14 residues. The J segment lost 1 base and the V segment lost 6 bases, leaving 5 bases of the junction unmatched. Germline V gene data show CDR1 as SNHLY and CDR2 as FYNNEI. The CDR3 DNA follows: TGTGCCAGCAGGGAGGGACAGAGGAACACTGAAGCTTTCTTT. This translates into CASREGQRNTEAFF.

This clonotype occurred many times. The V call is TRBV20-1, the J call TRBJ2-3; 8 nucleotides line up with TRBD1. V lost 3 bases, J lost 8 bases, and 10 bases stayed unmatched. Germline CDR1 is DFQATT and CDR2 is SNEGSKA (reference sequence). The CDR3 length is 14 residues. DNA of the CDR3: TGCAGTGCTAGGGGTACAGGGGGATCAGTTACGCAGTATTTT. Protein: CSARGTGGSVTQYF.

Many counts were recorded for this clonotype. The V and J genes are TRBV14 and TRBJ2-6; D possibly corresponds to TRBD1 (5 bases). The CDR3 spans 19 residues. V was pared by 2 bases and J by 4 bases, with 21 bases between. Germline V CDR1 and CDR2: SGHDN, FVKESK. CDR3 nucleotide sequence: TGTGCCAGCAGCCAATTCCGAACCCAGGCAGGGTACGGGGCCAACGTCCTGACTTTC. The encoded protein is CASSQFRTQAGYGANVLTF.

This clonotype has at least ten counts. The chain recombines TRBV5-1 with TRBJ1-2, with D uncertain. CDR1 is SGHRS, CDR2 YFSETQ, per germline. The V gene lost 1 base and the J gene lost 6 bases, with 13 bases spanning the gap. The CDR3 runs to 14 residues. This CDR3 reads CASSLQGELDGYTF. CDR3 in DNA: TGCGCCAGCAGCTTGCAAGGAGAGTTAGATGGCTACACCTTC.

This clonotype was recorded at least ten times. The rearrangement joins TRBV11-3 to TRBJ2-2; unclear D gene. CDR1 SGHNT and CDR2 YENEEA come from the germline V gene. CDR3 length: 16 residues. The V end was cut by 5 bases, the J end by 3 bases, with 16 bases between. The CDR3: CASSTRAQQDTGELFF. As DNA, the CDR3 is TGTGCCAGCAGCACAAGGGCGCAGCAGGACACCGGGGAGCTGTTTTTT.

This clonotype appeared many times. The rearrangement links TRBV6-1 to TRBJ2-5; no reliable D call. This CDR3 has 12 amino acids. The ends were cut back, 4 bases at V and 1 base at J, with 4 bases in the middle. Per germline, CDR1 MNHNS and CDR2 SASEGT. As DNA, the CDR3 is TGTGCCAGCAGTGTCTTCCAAGAGACCCAGTACTTC. It yields the protein CASSVFQETQYF.

In its sample, this clonotype was seen many times. This sequence joins TRBV9 and TRBJ2-5, with TRBD2 matching over 14 bases. CDR1 SGDLS and CDR2 YYNGEE come from the germline V gene. Trimming took 3 bases from V and 3 from J; bases not matched to a gene: 7. The CDR3 length is 17 residues. CDR3 amino acids: CASSGGGGLAGEETQYF. The CDR3 coding sequence is TGTGCCAGCAGCGGAGGGGGGGGACTAGCGGGAGAAGAGACCCAGTACTTC.

This clonotype showed up many times. The chain uses TRBV10-3 and TRBJ1-5; D uncertain. Trimming took 2 bases from V and 3 from J, leaving 2 bases between them. There are 12 residues in the CDR3. Germline V gene lookup returns CDR1 ENHRY and CDR2 SYGVKD. The CDR3 DNA follows: TGTGCCATCAGTGAGAACAATCAGCCCCAGCATTTT. Translating gives CAISENNQPQHF.